This TCR beta chain was obtained from a study of siplizumab effects on memory and regulatory T cells. Findings of the study overall: Where siplizumab was present, mappable alloreactive CD4+ clones averaged roughly 66% Treg-derived, compared with more than 25% in controls. About 80-95% of proliferating CD4+ or CD8+ clones had no assignable naive or memory phenotype. Naive T cells appeared more diverse than memory cells and seemed to be major alloresponse contributors. Siplizumab, the agent tested, significantly reduced alloreactive sequences traceable to unstimulated CD4+ memory cells.

Repertoires were generated with immunoSEQ multiplex PCR, while TCRdb's copy carries only in-frame clones and drops some. The data contain 65,000 to 85,000 clones, 93% of them singletons. CDR3 size: 17 residues. Per germline, CDR1 SGHDT and CDR2 YYEEEE. V shed 4 bases and J 5 bases; nucleotides not matched to a gene: 14. This clone appeared once. No antigen is known for it. Sequencing input: CD8+ T cells sorted from blood. The chain uses TRBV5-6 and TRBJ2-5, with 10 positions matching TRBD2. This TCR was sampled from a human donor in good health. CDR3 sequence reads: CASSPFHPSGGWETQYF. As DNA, the CDR3 is TGTGCCAGCAGCCCCTTCCACCCTAGCGGGGGCTGGGAGACCCAGTACTTC.